The T cell receptor beta chain described here comes from a study of radiotherapy plus CTLA-4 blockade in lung cancer. The wider study: With roughly 28% of patients having disease control, objective responses were seen in about 18%. Study-level results: Among reported predictors of response, early blood T cell clone dynamics with interferon-beta performed best.

This CDR3 is 13 amino acids long. V was pared by 2 bases and J by 4 bases, with 6 bases between. Germline V gene lookup returns CDR1 MNHEY and CDR2 SMNVEV (reference sequence). Of note for this clone: Its antigen remains unknown.

Sequencing used immunoSEQ multiplex PCR; TCRdb keeps in-frame clones, though not all of them. The sample contains tens of thousands of clones, roughly 85% of which appear only once. This clonotype was obtained from a human donor with non-small cell lung cancer who had a complete response to radiotherapy plus ipilimumab. Sequencing was performed on peripheral blood, taken from a patient treated with radiotherapy plus ipilimumab. V and J are TRBV27 and TRBJ1-5, with D unclear. Written as DNA, the CDR3 is TGTGCCAGCAGTTTAGATAGAAATCAGCCCCAGCATTTT. This translates into CASSLDRNQPQHF.